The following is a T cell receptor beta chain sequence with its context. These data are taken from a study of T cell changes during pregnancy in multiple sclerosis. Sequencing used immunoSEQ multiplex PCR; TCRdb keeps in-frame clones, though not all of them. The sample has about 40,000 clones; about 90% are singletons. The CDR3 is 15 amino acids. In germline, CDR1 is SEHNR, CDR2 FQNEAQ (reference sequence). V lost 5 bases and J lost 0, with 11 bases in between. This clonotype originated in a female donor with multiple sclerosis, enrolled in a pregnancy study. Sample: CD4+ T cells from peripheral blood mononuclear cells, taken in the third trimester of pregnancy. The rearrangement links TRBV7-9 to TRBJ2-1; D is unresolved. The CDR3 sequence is CASSPHNPSYNEQFF. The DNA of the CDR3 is TGTGCCAGCAGCCCTCACAACCCCTCCTACAATGAGCAGTTCTTC.